This T cell receptor beta chain was captured by sequencing in a study of neurological immune-mediated disorders. For this clonotype: The antigen remains undetermined.

This CDR3 comprises 14 residues. Trimming shortened V by 0 bases and J by 8 bases, and 10 bases separated the two germline ends. The V gene's germline CDR1 is SGHVS and CDR2 FQNEAQ. Regarding the study as a whole: None of the CDR3 amino acid sequences of expanded clones recurred across subjects, suggesting private repertoires in all groups.

The cDNA was generated through 5'RACE incorporating 10-nucleotide random UMIs. The output of every sequencing run, over 180 million TCR-beta sequences, came from 15-18 subjects. TCRdb re-analysed the 5' RACE reads in MiXCR, keeping a single row per CDR3 protein. Among under 50,000 distinct CDR3 sequences listed, roughly 13% were seen once. Indicated time point: longitudinal time-point 2. The unsorted libraries were generated from a total of 2 million PBMCs, which had been stored in RNAlater at -80 C. The TCR sequence derives from a male donor with HTLV-1-associated myelopathy (HAM/TSP). The sample taken for sequencing was PBMCs. The rearrangement links TRBV7-8 to TRBJ1-4; D uncertain. The CDR3 is CASSLARSDEKLFF. For the CDR3, the DNA is TGTGCCAGCAGCTTAGCGAGGTCCGACGAAAAACTGTTTTTT.